Below, one TCR beta chain is given with its context. This specimen belongs to a study of blood T cell repertoires in COVID-19. Study-wide background: Acute-phase and convalescent COVID-19 samples originated in the United States, Italy and Spain.

The CDR3 covers 14 residues. The V and J ends lost 4 bases and 6 bases, in that order; junction bases with no gene match: 5. CDR1 is SGHRS and CDR2 is YFSETQ in the germline V gene. How the authors handled the data: Nucleated cell counts were estimated from reference gene primer amplification. Using immunoSEQ multiplex PCR, the repertoire was profiled, and TCRdb retains in-frame clones only, with some absent. That table gives V, J and clone size, and the DNA gave D and trimming. This sample has 80,000 to 95,000 clones; roughly 76% occur once, and the top ten carry 15% to 20%. V is TRBV5-1 and J is TRBJ2-3; 10 nucleotides line up with TRBD2. The TCR sequence derives from an elderly woman with active or convalescent COVID-19. The sample consisted of peripheral blood. The CDR3 is CASSGGLATDTQYF. CDR3 bases: TGCGCCAGCAGCGGGGGACTAGCGACCGATACGCAGTATTTT.